A single sample gave rise to the 4 T cell receptor beta chains below, sequenced in a study of identical twins. TCRdb processed the 5' RACE reads anew with MiXCR; each CDR3 protein has one entry. The sample has about 240,000 distinct CDR3 sequences, about 13% seen once. The data also belong to a second study, concerning yellow fever vaccine responses in identical twins.

Source material: memory (CD45RO+) T cells sorted from blood. Receptors originate from a woman between 18 and 29 years old in good health.

The rearrangement links TRBV5-5 to TRBJ1-1, with D perhaps TRBD1 (5 bases). The CDR3 length is 16 residues. Per the germline V gene, CDR1 is SGHKS and CDR2 is YYEKEE (reference sequence). The germline V and J ends were trimmed by 4 bases and 1 base, with 17 bases remaining between them. The CDR3 protein is CASSLGVTTENTEAFF. In DNA, the CDR3 is TGTGCCAGCAGCCTAGGGGTTACCACAGAGAACACTGAAGCTTTCTTT. Full variable domain (missing parts from reference TRBV5-5 and TRBJ1-1): DAGVTQSPTHLIKTRGQQVTLRCSPISGHKSVSWYQQVLGQGPQFIFQYYEKEERGRGNFPDRFSARQFPNYSSELNVNALLLGDSALYLCASSLGVTTENTEAFFGQGTRLTVV.

This clonotype has only a few counts. The chain carries TRBV27 and TRBJ2-7, with TRBD1 matching 7 bases. The CDR3 is 16 residues long. J lost 1 base, V lost 4 bases, and 10 bases had no gene match. Germline loops: CDR1 MNHEY, CDR2 SMNVEV (reference sequence). CDR3 sequence (DNA): TGTGCCAGCAGTTATCAGGGAAGGGGGCTATCCTACGAGCAGTACTTC. Protein: CASSYQGRGLSYEQYF.

The chain has TRBV6-2 or TRBV6-3 and TRBJ2-7; a possible D gene is TRBD1 (5 bases). Trimming removed 7 bases from V and 6 bases from J, with 13 bases in between. CDR3 size: 12 residues. In germline, CDR1 is MNHEY, CDR2 SVGEGT. The CDR3 DNA follows: TGTGCCAGCACCGACCCTAGGGGCGAGCAGTACTTC. It encodes CASTDPRGEQYF.

The chain uses TRBV28 and TRBJ2-5; no clear D. Germline V CDR1 and CDR2: MDHEN, SYDVKM. This CDR3 contains 10 residues. V lost 10 bases to trimming and J lost 4 bases, with 7 bases between them. CDR3 in DNA: TGTGCCATCAAAAGAGAGACCCAGTACTTC. Translation: CAIKRETQYF.